This is a list of T cell receptor beta chains from one sample in a study of cytomegalovirus exposure and HLA in healthy donors. Method: immunoSEQ multiplex PCR; TCRdb's copy keeps in-frame clones and lacks some. The data show fewer than 150,000 clones, roughly 80% seen once. Sequencing input: PBMCs. The receptor set was obtained from a middle-aged woman in good health and CMV-seropositive. Both conserved end residues are part of each CDR3. D genes are given only for firm matches.

>TRBV15|.|13|TRBJ2-7
CATSRVPAYEQYF
>TRBV7-2|TRBD1|16|TRBJ1-5
CASSLALDRGNQPQHF
>TRBV27|TRBD1|14|TRBJ1-2
CASSLVGTGGGYTF
>TRBV6-1|.|13|TRBJ1-2
CASSERRGYGYTF
>TRBV27|TRBD1|15|TRBJ2-3
CASSLQGAGTDTQYF
>TRBV7-9|TRBD2|16|TRBJ2-5
CASSNGLAGVEETQYF
>TRBV9|TRBD2|16|TRBJ2-7
CASSLGASGFSYEQYF
>TRBV29-1|TRBD2|17|TRBJ2-1
CSVEDSGGASSYNEQFF
>TRBV27|.|12|TRBJ2-7
CASSTGSYEQYF
>TRBV6-5|TRBD2|14|TRBJ2-1
CASSPTSGGNEQFF
>TRBV19|TRBD1|14|TRBJ1-6
CASRPGQYNSPLHF
>TRBV18|TRBD2|15|TRBJ2-5
CASSPGAGGHETQYF
>TRBV13|TRBD2|16|TRBJ2-7
CASSQSGSGRSYEQYF
>TRBV4-1|.|17|TRBJ1-1
CASSQVGRGRAGTEAFF
>TRBV4-1|.|14|TRBJ1-1
CASSQGTSRTEAFF
>TRBV7-2|TRBD2|16|TRBJ2-5
CASSSRLAGGPETQYF
>TRBV7-2|TRBD2|14|TRBJ2-5
CASSLSGGWETQYF
>TRBV4-3|.|13|TRBJ2-5
CASSQDRRKTQYF
>TRBV27|TRBD1|14|TRBJ2-7
CASKRQGSSYEQYF
>TRBV5-4|.|15|TRBJ1-6
CASSPSGVGNSPLHF
>TRBV27|.|14|TRBJ2-1
CASSLFPTPAEQFF
>TRBV27|.|16|TRBJ2-2
CASSFLQGDGTGELFF
>TRBV11-2|.|14|TRBJ2-3
CASSLEGRLDTQYF
>TRBV5-4|.|16|TRBJ2-3
CASSSLDRENTDTQYF
>TRBV9|TRBD1|16|TRBJ2-7
CASSARTGHFSDEQYF
>TRBV5-1|.|14|TRBJ1-2
CASRPGPGGNGYTF
>TRBV5-1|TRBD1|15|TRBJ2-5
CASSPVQGAGETQYF
>TRBV5-1|TRBD2|15|TRBJ2-7
CASSRSGVAPYEQYF
>TRBV6-5|.|16|TRBJ2-1
CASSYSLRVSYNEQFF
>TRBV15|TRBD2|14|TRBJ2-7
CATSRGDSGRWKYF
>TRBV27|TRBD2|17|TRBJ2-3
CASSGPTASGFTDTQYF
>TRBV29-1|.|13|TRBJ2-6
CSVEETGANVLTF
>TRBV4-3|TRBD2|16|TRBJ2-3
CASSQGPGGGADTQYF
>TRBV18|.|15|TRBJ1-5
CASSPAGSRNQPQHF
>TRBV6-6|.|11|TRBJ1-2
CASSSSYGYTF
>TRBV23-1|TRBD2|13|TRBJ2-7
CASSQSRGYEQYF
>TRBV19|.|15|TRBJ1-1
CASSRGGSGRSEAFF
>TRBV29-1|.|11|TRBJ1-4
CSAGGFGKLFF
>TRBV19|TRBD1|14|TRBJ1-2
CASSSGTGAYGYTF
>TRBV27|.|13|TRBJ2-7
CASSFLPRSEQYF
>TRBV27|.|14|TRBJ2-7
CASSLEGFGYEQYF
>TRBV7-9|TRBD2|18|TRBJ2-5
CASSSVDQVGLAIGTQYF
>TRBV27|.|13|TRBJ2-7
CASSLQGNYEQYF
>TRBV7-2|TRBD1|16|TRBJ2-7
CASRSRSGQNSYEQYF